These 8 T cell receptor beta chains were sequenced from one sample in a study of blood T cell repertoires in COVID-19. The assay was immunoSEQ multiplex PCR, and TCRdb's table has in-frame clones only and misses some. The sample shows almost 500,000 clones, roughly nine tenths of them seen only once. The sequencing input was PBMCs or T cells enriched from blood (not recorded which). The receptors originated from a woman in her sixties who had recovered from COVID-19.

This chain joins TRBV5-5 and TRBJ1-5; 7 bases align to TRBD1. CDR1 and CDR2 from the germline V gene are SGHKS and YYEKEE (reference sequence). The CDR3 extends over 16 amino acids. Trimming cost V 4 bases and J 1 base; bases outside gene matches: 8. This CDR3 is CASSLTGPGSNQPQHF. Written as DNA, the CDR3 is TGTGCCAGCAGCCTGACAGGGCCGGGGAGCAATCAGCCCCAGCATTTT.

V usage is TRBV2 and J usage is TRBJ2-7; TRBD1 might be the D (5 bases). Trimming took 8 bases from V and 4 from J, leaving 9 bases between them. The CDR3 loop spans 11 amino acids. The germline V gene has CDR1 SNHLY and CDR2 FYNNEI. CDR3 sequence (DNA): TGTGCCAGCGGCCAGGGTTACGAGCAGTACTTC. It translates to CASGQGYEQYF.

This chain uses TRBV12-5 with TRBJ2-5; TRBD1 matches 8 bases. The V gene end was trimmed by 4 bases and the J gene end by 5 bases; junction bases not matched to a gene: 15. The CDR3 loop spans 17 amino acids. CDR1 and CDR2 from the germline V gene are LGHNT and FRNRAP. This CDR3 is CASGWIPPGQGRETQYF. CDR3 DNA sequence: TGTGCTAGTGGTTGGATACCCCCCGGACAGGGTAGGGAGACCCAGTACTTC.

The rearrangement joins TRBV3-1 (or the pseudogene TRBV3-2) to TRBJ1-2; 9 bases fit TRBD1. Germline CDR1 LGHDT, CDR2 YNNKEL (reference sequence). The CDR3 extends over 12 amino acids. The J segment lost 4 bases and the V segment lost 6 bases, leaving 0 bases of the junction unmatched. The CDR3 nucleotides read TGTGCCAGCAGGACAGGGGGCTATGGCTACACCTTC. As protein: CASRTGGYGYTF.

This clone was counted once. The chain employs TRBV28 and TRBJ1-2; D is perhaps TRBD1 (6 bases). With 3 bases removed from V and 8 bases from J, the gap between germline ends came to 22 bases. CDR1 MDHEN and CDR2 SYDVKM come from the germline V gene. The CDR3 covers 16 residues. CDR3 amino acids: CASSFNGPRGLEGYTF. The CDR3 nucleotides read TGTGCCAGCAGTTTTAACGGGCCCAGGGGCCTCGAGGGCTACACCTTC.

The chain uses TRBV15 and TRBJ2-1; possibly TRBD2 for D (5 bases). CDR1 and CDR2 from the germline V gene are LNHNV and YYDKDF (reference sequence). The CDR3 runs to 19 residues. V was pared by 0 bases and J by 2 bases, with 20 bases between. The chain's CDR3 is CATSREGPRGRPPYNEQFF. The CDR3 region has the DNA TGTGCCACCAGCAGAGAAGGGCCTAGAGGGAGACCGCCCTACAATGAGCAGTTCTTC. Full variable domain (missing parts from reference TRBV15 and TRBJ2-1): DAMVIQNPRYQVTQFGKPVTLSCSQTLNHNVMYWYQQKSSQAPKLLFHYYDKDFNNEADTPDNFQSRRPNTSFCFLDIRSPGLGDTAMYLCATSREGPRGRPPYNEQFFGPGTRLTVL.

The rearrangement uses TRBV4-1 and TRBJ1-4; 7 bases are a match to TRBD1. The CDR3 is 14 amino acids. V gave up 4 bases and J gave up 5 bases; unmatched junction bases: 4. Germline values: CDR1 MGHRA, CDR2 YSYEKL. Here the CDR3 reads CASSLGQRNEKLFF. CDR3 DNA sequence: TGCGCCAGCAGCCTGGGACAGAGGAATGAAAAACTGTTTTTT.

V and J are TRBV5-1 and TRBJ2-1; 9 nucleotides align to TRBD1. Germline CDR1 reads SGHRS; CDR2 reads YFSETQ. CDR3 length equals 16 residues. V lost 4 bases to trimming and J lost 7 bases; unmatched junction nucleotides: 12. CDR3 sequence (DNA): TGCGCCAGCAGCATAGGGACAGGGTATATTTGGAATGAGCAGTTCTTC. Protein: CASSIGTGYIWNEQFF.